What follows describes a single T cell receptor beta chain. Antigen: not known. Germline CDR1 is KGHSH and CDR2 is LQKENI. The CDR3 extends over 13 amino acids. Between the trimmed V and J ends, which lost 2 bases and 2 bases, there was a span of 7 bases. Treatment: approximately 18 received Ad26.COV2.S at low or high dose, single or two shots; several received placebo; per-sample allocation not given. Sampling happened 63 days after the first vaccine or placebo injection. An Ad26 vector carrying the Wuhan-strain SARS-CoV-2 spike served as the vaccine. The sample comes from a study of Ad26.COV2.S vaccination and SARS-CoV-2 variants. Overall study context: Doses of Ad26.COV2.S were injected into muscle once or twice, 56 days apart. Study observations and caveats: Among vaccine recipients, spike-specific TCR breadth exceeded that of placebo recipients.

Profiled with immunoSEQ multiplex PCR; TCRdb holds only in-frame clones, not every one. The sample has 440,000 or so clones; around 90% are singletons. The sample in question was peripheral blood, obtained in a trial of Ad26.COV2.S vaccine versus placebo. The gene calls are TRBV18 and TRBJ2-7; D is unclear. The clonotype was recovered from a person between 18 and 65 years old who received the Ad26.COV2.S COVID-19 vaccine or a placebo. The CDR3 DNA sequence: TGTGCCAGCTCACCAGGGCACACCTACGAGCAGTACTTC. Translated, it gives CASSPGHTYEQYF.